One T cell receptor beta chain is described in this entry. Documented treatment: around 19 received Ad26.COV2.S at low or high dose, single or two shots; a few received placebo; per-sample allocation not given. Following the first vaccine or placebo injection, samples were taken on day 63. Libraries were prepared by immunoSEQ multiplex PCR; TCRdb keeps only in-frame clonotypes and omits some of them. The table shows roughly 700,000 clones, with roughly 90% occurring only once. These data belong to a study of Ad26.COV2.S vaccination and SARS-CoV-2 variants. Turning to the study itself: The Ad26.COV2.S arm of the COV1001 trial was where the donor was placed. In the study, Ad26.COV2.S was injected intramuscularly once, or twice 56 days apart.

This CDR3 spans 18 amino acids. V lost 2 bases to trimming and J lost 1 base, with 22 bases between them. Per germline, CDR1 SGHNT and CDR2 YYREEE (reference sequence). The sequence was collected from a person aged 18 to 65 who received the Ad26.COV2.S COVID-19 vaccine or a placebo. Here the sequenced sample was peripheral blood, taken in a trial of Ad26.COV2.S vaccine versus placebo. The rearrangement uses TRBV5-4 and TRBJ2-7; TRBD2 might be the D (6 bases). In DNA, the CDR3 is TGTGCCAGCAGCTTAGGGACTGATGCGGAGGGGAGGTCCTACGAGCAGTACTTC. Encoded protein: CASSLGTDAEGRSYEQYF.